One T cell receptor (beta chain) is described in this entry. Its antigen remains unidentified. Generated by immunoSEQ multiplex PCR, the TCRdb table keeps only in-frame clones and is missing some. The repertoire consists of more than 60,000 clones, with roughly 71% occurring once and the leading ten covering 4.5% to 5%. The CDR3 contains 10 residues. The V end lost 11 bases, the J end lost 1 base, and 6 bases lay between the germline ends. The entry originates in a study of a mutant IDH1 vaccine in newly diagnosed glioma. Study-level background: Patients began vaccination 4-6 weeks after radiotherapy alone, or with temozolomide cycles. Earlier care involved radiotherapy, temozolomide, or both, and the majority received both.

The study's findings and limits: Of all patients, about 93% showed vaccine-induced immune responses.

This sample's time point: week 35, safety follow-up. Doses comprised 300 ug of mutant IDH1 20-mer peptide each, plus topical imiquimod. New WHO grade 3 or 4 IDH1-mutant, ATRX-lost astrocytomas were present in all donors. The TCR sequence derives from a man aged 45-60 years with glioma. The sample consisted of PBMCs, taken from a glioma patient whose treatment included an IDH1 peptide vaccine. The chain recombines TRBV23-1 with TRBJ2-7; tentatively, D is TRBD2 (6 bases). TRBV23-1 is placed among ORFs of uncertain function. The CDR3: CAGGSYEQYF. CDR3 coding DNA: TGCGCCGGGGGGTCCTACGAGCAGTACTTC.